The clone carrying this T cell receptor beta chain has a handful of counts. The antigen is not known. At one end, the junction sequence differs from germline, possibly due to a read error. Next came a second PCR, run for about 6 to 12 cycles, which used a sample-barcoded 5' primer along with a J-beta primer mix. Each TCR beta cDNA got a 12-nucleotide random molecular identifier. From the 5' RACE reads, TCRdb called clonotypes with MiXCR, one entry per CDR3 protein. This table holds 700,000 to 900,000 distinct CDR3 sequences, roughly 24% found once. This CDR3 comprises 12 residues. From germline, CDR1 is MDHEN and CDR2 SYDVKM. This sample is part of a study of blood T cells in healthy people across ages. Findings of the study overall: A strong correlation was found between TCR beta diversity and the percentage of naive T cells.

This sample also appeared in a second study, on T cells of mothers and their children.

The sequenced sample consisted of blood. V usage is TRBV28 and J usage is TRBJ1-6; D might be TRBD1 (6 bases). This clonotype originated in a boy younger than 18 in good health. The CDR3 sequence: CASSLGGGPLHF. The CDR3 nucleotides are TGCGCCAGCAGTTTAGGGGGGGGACCCCTCCACTTT.